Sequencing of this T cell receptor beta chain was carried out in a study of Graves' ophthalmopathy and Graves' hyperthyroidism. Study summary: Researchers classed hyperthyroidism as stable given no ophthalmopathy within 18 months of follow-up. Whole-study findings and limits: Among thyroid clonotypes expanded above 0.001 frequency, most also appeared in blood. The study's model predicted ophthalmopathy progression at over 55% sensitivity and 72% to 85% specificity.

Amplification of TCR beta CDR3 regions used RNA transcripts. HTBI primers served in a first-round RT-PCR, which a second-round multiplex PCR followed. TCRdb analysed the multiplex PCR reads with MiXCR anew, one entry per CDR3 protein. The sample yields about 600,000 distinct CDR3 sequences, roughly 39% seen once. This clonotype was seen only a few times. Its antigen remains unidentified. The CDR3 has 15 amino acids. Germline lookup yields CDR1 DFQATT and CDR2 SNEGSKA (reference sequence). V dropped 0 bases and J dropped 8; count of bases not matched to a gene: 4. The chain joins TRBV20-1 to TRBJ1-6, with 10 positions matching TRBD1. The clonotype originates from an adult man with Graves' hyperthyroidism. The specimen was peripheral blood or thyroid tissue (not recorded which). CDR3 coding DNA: TGCAGTGCTAGAGATTCGGGACAGGGGTATTCACCCCTCCACTTT. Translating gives CSARDSGQGYSPLHF.